This T cell receptor beta chain was obtained from a study of T cell repertoires in cytomegalovirus infection. The wider study: TCR beta signatures that were public indicated CMV infection and matching HLA type.

TCRdb fed the reads into MiXCR, producing one record per CDR3 protein. The sample has around 240,000 distinct CDR3 sequences; over 20% are singletons. Findings of the study overall: CMV-specific HLA-C-restricted TCR beta clonotypes dominated the ex vivo response. Cumulative public TCR beta family frequency identified carriers of CMV plus the relevant HLA.

In regard to this clonotype: Its antigen is still unknown.

The length of the CDR3 is 14 residues. V was cut by 5 bases and J by 0 bases, with 9 bases left in between. The germline gives CDR1 MNHEY, CDR2 SMNVEV (reference sequence). The specimen sequenced was CD8+ T cells from PBMCs. The sequence was obtained from a human donor in good health (CMV status not recorded). Some clones in this sample may be carry-over from other donors' samples. The chain is built from TRBV27 and TRBJ2-3; D uncertain. The CDR3 sequence: CASSPVTSTDTQYF. Written as DNA, the CDR3 is TGTGCCAGCAGTCCTGTCACTAGCACAGATACGCAGTATTTT.